The T cell receptor beta chain described here comes from a study of CD8+CD57+ T cells in acquired aplastic anemia. Study-wide background: Quantities of DNA derived from sorted CD4+ and CD8+ cells averaged approximately 3 ug. Study observations and caveats: Common to patients and controls were roughly 30 CD8+ CDR3 sequences.

Patients who underwent sequencing had shown CD8+CD57+ cell expansion by flow cytometry. The patients all had a severe acquired aplastic anemia diagnosis. Note on this clonotype: The antigen remains undetermined.

For CDR3 and TCR beta VDJ profiling, genomic DNA was the template used. Each CDR3 protein gets one entry after TCRdb re-called the reads with MiXCR. The repertoire holds some 200,000 distinct CDR3 sequences, with 40% to 50% as singletons. This TCR was recovered from a human donor with aplastic anemia. Input material: sorted CD4+, CD8+, or CD8+CD57+ T cells (not recorded which) from PBMCs.

CDR3 coding DNA: TGTGCCGGGGGACTAGGCACAGATACGCAGTATTTT. The encoded protein is CAGGLGTDTQYF. The chain couples TRBV12-3 or TRBV12-4 to TRBJ2-3; 8 bases are a match to TRBD2. The CDR3 totals 12 residues. The ends lost 11 bases at V and 1 base at J; junction bases unmatched: 2.